This T cell receptor (beta chain) came from a study of blood T cell repertoires in COVID-19. Across the whole study: Some COVID-19 samples were acute and others convalescent; all came from the United States, Italy and Spain.

The age range of participants was about 18 to 100 years, with residence in about two dozen US areas. No more than 2 weeks before study entry, exposed participants had met a case of COVID-19. How the authors handled the data: From reference gene primer amplification, estimates of nucleated cell counts were derived. Assay: immunoSEQ multiplex PCR; the TCRdb copy retains only in-frame clones and omits some. For V, J and clone size, that table is used; D and trimming come from the DNA. This repertoire shows approximately 280,000 clones, about four fifths found once; its top ten account for 4.5% to 6%. The CDR3 loop spans 17 amino acids. V lost 1 base to trimming and J lost 8 bases, with 21 bases between them. In germline, CDR1 is LGHNT, CDR2 FRNRAP.

This TCR came from a man aged 35 to 55 who had been exposed to COVID-19. The material sequenced was PBMCs or T cells enriched from blood (not recorded which). This chain uses TRBV12-5 with TRBJ2-1; TRBD2 might be the D (6 bases). CDR3 amino acids: CASGLGRVAGPRDEQFF. CDR3 DNA: TGTGCTAGTGGTTTGGGCAGAGTGGCGGGACCTAGGGATGAGCAGTTCTTC.